Presented here are 30 T cell receptor beta chains from one specimen sequenced in a study of T cells after yellow fever vaccination. Using its own MiXCR run on the 5' RACE reads, TCRdb lists one record per CDR3 protein. The data contain a few hundred thousand distinct CDR3 sequences, about a sixth of them seen just once; the ten biggest clones take up 15% to 20%. Material: PBMCs, obtained about 5 days after the first yellow fever vaccination. These receptors all stem from a man aged 18 to 30 who received the YFV17D yellow fever vaccine.

This chain joins TRBV7-3 and TRBJ2-5; 9 bases align to TRBD2. V shed 6 bases and J 5 bases; nucleotides not matched to a gene: 4. Germline CDR1 is SGHTA and CDR2 is FQGTGA. CDR3 length: 13 residues. The CDR3 loop reads CASSGGGAETQYF. CDR3 DNA sequence: TGTGCCAGCAGTGGCGGGGGGGCGGAGACCCAGTACTTC. Using reference TRBV7-3 and TRBJ2-5 for the parts outside the CDR3, the full variable domain is GAGVSQTPSNKVTEKGKYVELRCDPISGHTALYWYRQSLGQGPEFLIYFQGTGAADDSGLPNDRFFAVRPEGSVSTLKIQRTERGDSAVYLCASSGGGAETQYFGPGTRLLVL.

In this sample, this clonotype turned up a few times. The rearrangement uses TRBV20-1 and TRBJ2-1; no firm D call. This CDR3 region has 14 residues. Germline CDR1 is DFQATT and CDR2 is SNEGSKA (reference sequence). V gave up 3 bases and J gave up 4 bases, with 13 bases separating them. CDR3 in DNA: TGCAGTGCTAGCACGGAAATCCATTACAATGAGCAGTTCTTC. Its translation: CSASTEIHYNEQFF.

The chain couples TRBV2 to TRBJ1-1, with unresolved D. The V gene lost 1 base and the J gene lost 0 bases, with 12 bases spanning the gap. The germline CDR1 and CDR2 sequences are SNHLY and FYNNEI. The CDR3 loop spans 16 amino acids. The CDR3 loop is CASSEEIGRMNTEAFF. DNA for the CDR3: TGTGCCAGCAGTGAAGAAATAGGACGGATGAACACTGAAGCTTTCTTT.

CDR3 sequence (DNA): TGTGCCAGCAGCCAAGGGTGGGGGCAAGCTTTCTTT. It yields the protein CASSQGWGQAFF. This chain joins TRBV2 and TRBJ1-1; TRBD1 might be the D (6 bases). The length of the CDR3 is 12 residues. Germline V gives CDR1 SNHLY, CDR2 FYNNEI. V was shortened by 6 bases and J by 9 bases, with 14 bases between the two germline ends.

This clonotype was recorded a few times. The chain carries TRBV12-3 or TRBV12-4 and TRBJ2-7; D gene uncertain. Deletions cut 5 bases from V and 5 bases from J, with 10 bases between. The CDR3 has 12 amino acids. Written as DNA, the CDR3 is TGTGCCAGCAGTGAAGGTCGTAACGAGCAGTACGTC. Protein sequence: CASSEGRNEQYV.

There are a few counts of this clonotype. At one boundary the junction diverges from the germline segment, which might be a read error. The gene calls are TRBV7-7 and TRBJ2-5; D gene ambiguous. The CDR3 length is 16 residues. Per the germline V gene, CDR1 is SSHAT and CDR2 is FNYEAQ (reference sequence). Here the CDR3 reads CASSLGSGRNQETQYF. As DNA, the CDR3 is TGTGCTAGCAGCTTAGGTTCGGGCAGGAACCAAGAGACCCAGTACTTC.

This clonotype was seen only a few times. This chain connects TRBV10-3 to TRBJ2-7; TRBD1 matches at 8 bases. Trimming took 5 bases from V and 2 from J; bases not matched to a gene: 11. The CDR3 spans 16 residues. CDR1 and CDR2 (germline): ENHRY, SYGVKD. Here the CDR3 reads CAISLTAGQGTYEQYV. The CDR3 DNA reads as TGTGCCATCAGTCTCACAGCAGGACAGGGTACCTACGAGCAGTACGTC.

In its sample, this clonotype was seen a few times. This chain connects TRBV7-9 to TRBJ1-4; D is undetermined. CDR1 and CDR2 from the germline V gene are SEHNR and FQNEAQ (reference sequence). Between the trimmed V and J ends, which lost 5 bases and 4 bases, there was a span of 8 bases. The CDR3 length is 13 residues. Here the CDR3 reads CASSEIGNEKLFF. The CDR3 DNA is TGTGCCAGCAGCGAAATTGGTAATGAAAAACTGTTTTTT. The full variable domain, its missing parts supplied by reference TRBV7-9 and TRBJ1-4, is DTGVSQNPRHKITKRGQNVTFRCDPISEHNRLYWYRQTLGQGPEFLTYFQNEAQLEKSRLLSDRFSAERPKGSFSTLEIQRTEQGDSAMYLCASSEIGNEKLFFGSGTQLSVL.

The J gene is TRBJ2-3, the V gene TRBV7-2; TRBD2 is a possible D gene (6 bases). The CDR3 sequence is 16 residues long. The germline V and J ends were trimmed by 5 bases and 2 bases, with 17 bases remaining between them. Per germline, CDR1 SGHTA and CDR2 FQGNSA. The CDR3, as DNA: TGTGCCAGCAGCCGGGGGAGCGGATCATACACAGATACGCAGTATTTT. Translation: CASSRGSGSYTDTQYF.

This chain links TRBV15 with TRBJ1-1, with 8 bases lining up with TRBD1. V shed 8 bases and J 6 bases; nucleotides not matched to a gene: 8. This CDR3 has 13 amino acids. Germline CDR1 LNHNV, CDR2 YYDKDF (reference sequence). CDR3 loop: CATSQDRVAEAFF. CDR3 in DNA: TGTGCCACCTCGCAGGACAGGGTCGCTGAAGCTTTCTTT.

In its sample, this clonotype was seen a few times. The V call is TRBV7-9, the J call TRBJ1-1; D is unclear. Germline loops: CDR1 SEHNR, CDR2 FQNEAQ (reference sequence). The CDR3 has 15 residues. Trimming left V 4 bases short and J 5 bases short, with 17 bases between. The CDR3 DNA is TGTGCCAGCAGCTACCACTCCCTTTTGGGGACTGAAGCTTTCTTT. Encoded protein: CASSYHSLLGTEAFF.

The genes are TRBV5-1 and TRBJ2-5, with 9 bases identical to TRBD1. The trim removed 1 base at V and 5 bases at J, leaving 6 bases unmatched. In germline, CDR1 is SGHRS, CDR2 YFSETQ. This CDR3 is 15 amino acids long. The CDR3 DNA reads TGCGCCAGCAGCTTGAGGACAGGGGCCATTGAGACCCAGTACTTC. Translation: CASSLRTGAIETQYF.

This clonotype was observed a handful of times. In nucleotides, the CDR3 is TGTGCCAGCAGCTGGGACAGGGGGCATGGCTACACCTTC. It is translated as CASSWDRGHGYTF. The chain couples TRBV5-4 to TRBJ1-2; TRBD1 matches 12 bases. The CDR3 runs 13 residues. The V gene's germline CDR1 is SGHNT and CDR2 YYREEE (reference sequence). Losses at the gene ends were 3 bases for V and 6 bases for J; bases not matched to a gene: 0.

This clonotype was seen more than once but under ten times. The rearrangement uses TRBV4-3 and TRBJ2-2, with D perhaps TRBD1 (5 bases). The germline V and J ends were trimmed by 0 bases and 5 bases, with 16 bases remaining between them. The CDR3 covers 17 residues. Per germline, CDR1 LGHNA and CDR2 YSLEER. CDR3 sequence (DNA): TGCGCCAGCAGCCAAGAATGGCAGGGCGAGATGACCGGGGAGCTGTTTTTT. This gives the protein CASSQEWQGEMTGELFF.

The table lists this clonotype with many counts. In DNA, the CDR3 is TGTGCCAGCAGCCAGACAGGGAACACCGGGGAGCTGTTTTTT. Protein sequence: CASSQTGNTGELFF. The chain joins TRBV7-9 to TRBJ2-2; a possible D gene is TRBD1 (6 bases). Trimming removed 5 bases from V and 1 base from J, with 8 bases in between. The CDR3 is 14 amino acids. CDR1 and CDR2 from the germline V gene are SEHNR and FQNEAQ (reference sequence).

This clonotype occurred many times. This chain connects TRBV12-3 or TRBV12-4 to TRBJ1-1, with 7 positions matching TRBD1. The CDR3 is 14 residues long. J lost 4 bases, V lost 2 bases, and 4 bases had no gene match. The CDR3 nucleotides read TGTGCCAGCAGTTTACTATACAGGGGCACTGAAGCTTTCTTT. It translates to CASSLLYRGTEAFF.

The table lists this clonotype with a few counts. The chain combines TRBV14 with TRBJ1-1; 9 nucleotides line up with TRBD1. Trimming removed 7 bases from V and 10 bases from J; junction bases left unmatched: 13. The CDR3 loop spans 14 amino acids. Looked up from germline, CDR1 is SGHDN and CDR2 is FVKESK. The CDR3 sequence is CASTPHRGRIGAFF. CDR3 bases: TGTGCCAGCACCCCGCACAGGGGGCGCATCGGAGCTTTCTTT.

This clonotype was observed a few times. The chain uses TRBV20-1 and TRBJ1-2; 11 positions match TRBD1. Germline-derived CDR1 and CDR2 are DFQATT and SNEGSKA (reference sequence). Germline trimming cut 0 bases from V and 8 bases from J; bases unmatched to any gene: 8. CDR3 length: 15 residues. The CDR3 sequence is CSAREHGQGARGYTF. The CDR3 DNA is TGCAGTGCTAGAGAACACGGACAGGGGGCGCGAGGCTACACCTTC.

The chain recombines TRBV29-1 with TRBJ2-5; possibly TRBD1 or TRBD2 for D (6 bases each). V was cut by 0 bases and J by 4 bases, with 12 bases left in between. Germline V gives CDR1 SQVTM, CDR2 ANQGSEA. CDR3 length: 14 amino acids. DNA for the CDR3: TGCAGCGTTGAAGATATGGGGGGCGGAGAGACCCAGTACTTC. It yields the protein CSVEDMGGGETQYF.

The rearrangement joins TRBV6-2 or TRBV6-3 to TRBJ1-5; D unresolved. The length of the CDR3 is 12 residues. V was clipped by 5 bases and J by 6 bases, with 8 bases between them. The V gene's germline CDR1 is MNHEY and CDR2 SVGEGT. DNA for the CDR3: TGTGCCAGCAGTAGAATGGTTCAGCCCCAGCATTTT. This sequence encodes CASSRMVQPQHF.

The chain couples TRBV5-1 to TRBJ2-2; perhaps TRBD2 as D (7 bases). Germline V lookup: CDR1 SGHRS, CDR2 YFSETQ. Trimming stripped 0 bases from V and 15 bases from J, with 12 bases between. The CDR3 is 12 residues long. The CDR3 is CASSLVAGAVFF. CDR3 bases: TGCGCCAGCAGCTTGGTTGCGGGGGCAGTGTTTTTT.

This clonotype was observed a few times. The rearrangement links TRBV15 to TRBJ2-5; TRBD1 might be the D (5 bases). The V gene's germline CDR1 is LNHNV and CDR2 YYDKDF (reference sequence). Between the trimmed V and J ends, which lost 1 base and 3 bases, there was a span of 6 bases. The CDR3 is 13 residues long. The CDR3 loop is CATSRGQKETQYF. In nucleotides, the CDR3 is TGTGCCACCAGCAGAGGACAGAAAGAGACCCAGTACTTC.

This clonotype showed up just a few times. The chain couples TRBV28 to TRBJ1-2; the match to TRBD1 covers 9 bases. V shed 4 bases and J 8 bases; nucleotides not matched to a gene: 11. The length of the CDR3 is 15 residues. Per germline, CDR1 MDHEN and CDR2 SYDVKM. Written as DNA, the CDR3 is TGTGCCAGCAGTTGGGGACAGGGTACATCTAGGGGCTACACCTTC. This gives the protein CASSWGQGTSRGYTF.

The sample holds a few counts of this clonotype. The chain combines TRBV11-1 with TRBJ2-7; 8 bases line up with TRBD1. Germline values: CDR1 SGHAT, CDR2 FQDESV (reference sequence). The CDR3 covers 13 residues. Trimming took 4 bases from V and 5 from J; bases not matched to a gene: 4. CDR3 in amino acids: CASSSDRGHEQYV. The CDR3 DNA is TGTGCCAGCAGCTCTGACAGGGGCCACGAGCAGTACGTC.

This clonotype was found a few times. This chain links TRBV20-1 with TRBJ1-2; D is undetermined. This CDR3 comprises 11 residues. V gave up 5 bases and J gave up 8 bases, with 12 bases separating them. Germline CDR1 is DFQATT and CDR2 is SNEGSKA (reference sequence). CDR3 residues: CSAGNMGGYTF. The CDR3 region has the DNA TGCAGTGCTGGGAACATGGGGGGCTACACCTTC.

This chain links TRBV5-4 with TRBJ2-7, with 7 bases lining up with TRBD2. The ends lost 0 bases at V and 2 bases at J; junction bases unmatched: 5. The CDR3 consists of 15 residues. Germline lookup yields CDR1 SGHNT and CDR2 YYREEE (reference sequence). The CDR3 loop is CASSLGPGTTYEQYF. DNA for the CDR3: TGTGCCAGCAGCTTGGGCCCCGGGACTACCTACGAGCAGTACTTC.

This clonotype was seen repeatedly, ten times or more. The chain recombines TRBV7-9 with TRBJ1-2; 8 nucleotides match TRBD1. The V and J ends lost 5 bases and 6 bases, in that order; junction bases with no gene match: 5. This CDR3 contains 13 residues. Germline CDR1 is SEHNR and CDR2 is FQNEAQ (reference sequence). In DNA form, the CDR3 reads TGTGCCAGCAGCCGTGCAGGGGGCGATGGCTACACCTTC. Its translation: CASSRAGGDGYTF.

This clonotype was counted between two and nine times. The CDR3 DNA sequence: TGTGCCAGCAGCTTTGCTATAGACGCAGATACGCAGTATTTT. This encodes CASSFAIDADTQYF. The V gene is TRBV5-4, the J gene TRBJ2-3; D not certain. V dropped 2 bases and J dropped 4 bases, with 11 bases sitting between them. This CDR3 has 14 residues. CDR1 SGHNT and CDR2 YYREEE come from the germline V gene (reference sequence).

This clonotype was counted at least ten times. The chain recombines TRBV7-2 with TRBJ2-7; 7 bases line up with TRBD1. The CDR3 has 13 amino acids. Per the germline V gene, CDR1 is SGHTA and CDR2 is FQGNSA. V was pared by 4 bases and J by 3 bases, with 3 bases of the junction left unmatched. The CDR3, as DNA: TGTGCCAGCAGCTCTTACAGGGGCTACGAGCAGTACTTC. Protein product: CASSSYRGYEQYF. Variable domain in full (rest from reference TRBV7-2 and TRBJ2-7): GAGVSQSPSNKVTEKGKDVELRCDPISGHTALYWYRQSLGQGLEFLIYFQGNSAPDKSGLPSDRFSAERTGGSVSTLTIQRTQQEDSAVYLCASSSYRGYEQYFGPGTRLTVT.

Only a few counts were recorded for this clonotype. The rearrangement links TRBV5-1 to TRBJ2-3, with 11 bases matching TRBD2. Germline CDR1 reads SGHRS; CDR2 reads YFSETQ. The CDR3 totals 15 residues. With 8 bases clipped from V and 3 bases from J, the junction kept 8 bases outside the gene matches. The CDR3 region is CASSPTSGATDTQYF. The CDR3 bases are TGCGCCAGTTCCCCGACTAGCGGGGCGACAGATACGCAGTATTTT.